Below, 22 T cell receptor beta chains from the same sample are listed, as sequenced in a study of blood T cell repertoires in COVID-19. Some clones are missing from TCRdb's copy, which holds only in-frame ones; the method was immunoSEQ multiplex PCR. Seen here are about 480,000 clones, around 89% observed once, and the top ten hold 1.5% to 2%. Input material: PBMCs or T cells enriched from blood (not recorded which). The receptor set was obtained from a woman between 40 and 50 years old who had recovered from COVID-19.

The rearrangement joins TRBV30 to TRBJ1-5; 7 nucleotides line up with TRBD1. CDR3 length: 16 residues. J was trimmed by 0 bases and V by 0 bases; bases with no gene match: 5. Germline CDR1 reads GTSNPN; CDR2 reads SVGIG (reference sequence). CDR3 amino acids: CAWSVGQAISNQPQHF. CDR3 coding DNA: TGTGCCTGGAGTGTCGGACAGGCTATTAGCAATCAGCCCCAGCATTTT.

The V gene is TRBV6-1, the J gene TRBJ1-6; no firm D call. The CDR3 loop spans 15 amino acids. V lost 2 bases, J lost 7 bases, and 12 bases lay in between. Germline lookup yields CDR1 MNHNS and CDR2 SASEGT. The CDR3 is CASSEIWTGNSPLHF. Written as DNA, the CDR3 is TGTGCCAGCAGTGAAATTTGGACGGGAAATTCACCCCTCCACTTT.

The chain recombines TRBV21-1 with TRBJ1-1. TRBV21-1 is a pseudogene. The CDR3 totals 12 residues. CDR3 DNA sequence: TGTGCCAGCAGCAAAGGAGGTCCGGAAGCTTTCTTT. Protein: CASSKGGPEAFF.

J is TRBJ2-1 and V is TRBV21-1; whether TRBD2, the table's D call, matches the DNA was not checked. TRBV21-1 is a pseudogene segment. CDR3 size: 18 residues. CDR3 sequence: CASSKGGLADLLYNEQFF. As DNA, the CDR3 is TGTGCCAGCAGCAAAGGGGGACTAGCCGACCTCTTATACAATGAGCAGTTCTTC.

The chain carries TRBV24-1 and TRBJ2-2, with a tentative D call TRBD1 (6 bases). V lost 0 bases and J lost 5, with 12 bases in between. This CDR3 is built from 16 residues. CDR1 is KGHDR and CDR2 is SFDVKD in the germline V gene. This chain's CDR3 is CATSDLSGTITGELFF. DNA for the CDR3: TGTGCCACCAGTGATTTGTCCGGGACAATAACCGGGGAGCTGTTTTTT.

The sample holds a few counts of this clone. The V call is TRBV4-3, the J call TRBJ2-1; 7 positions match TRBD2. This CDR3 comprises 17 residues. Trimming took 0 bases from V and 7 from J; bases not matched to a gene: 12. The V gene's germline CDR1 is LGHNA and CDR2 YSLEER. Written as DNA, the CDR3 is TGCGCCAGCAGCCAAGAGCCCAGCGGGATATCAGGTAATGAGCAGTTCTTC. Its translation: CASSQEPSGISGNEQFF.

This clone was counted only a few times. This chain connects TRBV19 to TRBJ2-7; 8 bases are shared with TRBD1. V was pared by 8 bases and J by 5 bases, with 8 bases of the junction left unmatched. The CDR3 is made up of 13 amino acids. The V gene's germline CDR1 is LNHDA and CDR2 SQIVND (reference sequence). The CDR3 reads CASVRTGSHEQYF. CDR3 nucleotides: TGTGCCAGTGTCCGGACAGGGTCCCACGAGCAGTACTTC.

The rearrangement uses TRBV27 and TRBJ2-7, with a tentative D call TRBD1 (6 bases). The V gene's germline CDR1 is MNHEY and CDR2 SMNVEV (reference sequence). The CDR3 contains 16 residues. V lost 4 bases, J lost 3 bases, and 19 bases lay in between. The CDR3 DNA reads as TGTGCCAGCAGTTCGAGACAGGCGGTGGGGCACTACGAGCAGTACTTC. The encoded protein is CASSSRQAVGHYEQYF.

The chain employs TRBV19 and TRBJ1-4; D uncertain. The CDR3 totals 14 residues. Germline V gives CDR1 LNHDA, CDR2 SQIVND (reference sequence). The V end was cut by 7 bases, the J end by 1 base, with 10 bases between. This chain's CDR3 is CASNLGRTNEKLFF. As DNA, the CDR3 is TGTGCCAGTAACCTCGGGAGAACTAATGAAAAACTGTTTTTT.

The chain carries TRBV6-4 and TRBJ2-7; D is possibly TRBD1 (5 bases). The ends were cut back, 2 bases at V and 3 bases at J, with 17 bases in the middle. Germline assignment: CDR1 MRHNA and CDR2 SNTAGT. The CDR3 length is 16 residues. DNA for the CDR3: TGTGCCAGCAGTGACGGGGCAGGAAAAGCCATCTACGAGCAGTACTTC. It translates to CASSDGAGKAIYEQYF.

J is TRBJ1-3 and V is TRBV15; D is uncertain. Looked up from germline, CDR1 is LNHNV and CDR2 is YYDKDF (reference sequence). The CDR3 covers 13 residues. Trimming removed 0 bases at V and 8 bases at J, with 8 bases between. CDR3 coding DNA: TGTGCCACCAGCAGAGACAGGTCGGACACCATATATTTT. As protein: CATSRDRSDTIYF.

Only one count was recorded for this clone. The chain is built from TRBV7-2 and TRBJ1-1; 7 bases fit TRBD1. The ends lost 3 bases at V and 8 bases at J; junction bases unmatched: 6. This CDR3 has 13 residues. Germline V CDR1 and CDR2: SGHTA, FQGNSA. The CDR3 DNA follows: TGTGCCAGCAGCTTTACCGGGACAGCAGAAGCTTTCTTT. It encodes CASSFTGTAEAFF.

This chain links TRBV6-4 with TRBJ2-1; D is undetermined. Germline loops: CDR1 MRHNA, CDR2 SNTAGT. This CDR3 spans 14 amino acids. V lost 2 bases and J 0 bases, leaving 5 bases between the germline ends. CDR3 sequence: CASSDVSSYNEQFF. The DNA for the CDR3 is TGTGCCAGCAGTGACGTGAGCTCCTACAATGAGCAGTTCTTC.

The J gene is TRBJ1-1, the V gene TRBV6-5, with 7 nucleotides matching TRBD1. Per germline, CDR1 MNHEY and CDR2 SVGAGI. V lost 0 bases, J lost 4 bases, and 2 bases stayed unmatched. The length of the CDR3 is 14 residues. CDR3 in DNA: TGTGCCAGCAGTTACTCGGCAGGGGGCACTGAAGCTTTCTTT. Translated: CASSYSAGGTEAFF.

The CDR3 nucleotides read TGTGCCAGCTCAAAAAGCCCGTTCCGAGAGGGAGATACGCAGTATTTT. As protein: CASSKSPFREGDTQYF. This sequence joins TRBV18 and TRBJ2-3; a possible D gene is TRBD2 (5 bases). Trimming removed 5 bases from V and 5 bases from J, with 20 bases in between. This CDR3 comprises 16 residues. Germline V lookup: CDR1 KGHSH, CDR2 LQKENI.

The V call is TRBV4-3, the J call TRBJ1-1, with a weak D call TRBD1 (6 bases). Germline V gene lookup returns CDR1 LGHNA and CDR2 YSLEER. The CDR3 has 14 amino acids. V was trimmed by 2 bases and J by 8 bases, leaving 15 bases between them. In DNA form, the CDR3 reads TGCGCCAGCAGCCAACTCATGACCGGGACAGAAGCTTTCTTT. This gives the protein CASSQLMTGTEAFF.

The V gene is TRBV30, the J gene TRBJ2-3; 7 bases map to TRBD2. This CDR3 is built from 19 residues. Germline V gene sequence: CDR1 GTSNPN, CDR2 SVGIG (reference sequence). Trimming removed 0 bases from V and 1 base from J; junction bases left unmatched: 16. As DNA, the CDR3 is TGTGCCTGGAGTGTTTTTACCAGCGGGGTGGGAAGAGGCACAGATACGCAGTATTTT. Translation gives CAWSVFTSGVGRGTDTQYF.

This clone was observed once. The chain links TRBV14 to TRBJ2-1; 8 positions agree with TRBD2. CDR1 and CDR2 (germline): SGHDN, FVKESK. The CDR3 contains 17 residues. The ends lost 4 bases at V and 5 bases at J; junction bases unmatched: 13. This chain's CDR3 is CASSRRTGLVWNNEQFF. The CDR3 nucleotides are TGTGCCAGCAGCCGACGTACGGGACTAGTCTGGAACAATGAGCAGTTCTTC.

This chain links TRBV7-6 with TRBJ1-4; D may be TRBD1 (6 bases). With 3 bases removed from V and 8 bases from J, the gap between germline ends came to 16 bases. CDR1 and CDR2 from the germline V gene are SGHVS and FNYEAQ. The length of the CDR3 is 15 residues. DNA of the CDR3: TGTGCCAGCAGCTTCCTGGGACAAGCTGGGGAAAAACTGTTTTTT. Residues: CASSFLGQAGEKLFF.

V is TRBV27 and J is TRBJ2-7, with D possibly matching TRBD1 (5 bases). There are 13 residues in the CDR3. Germline V gene data show CDR1 as MNHEY and CDR2 as SMNVEV (reference sequence). V was trimmed by 8 bases and J by 3 bases, leaving 14 bases between them. Here the CDR3 reads CASHRSGFYEQYF. The CDR3 nucleotides read TGTGCCAGCCACCGTTCAGGGTTCTACGAGCAGTACTTC.

This chain uses TRBV5-1 with TRBJ2-1; 8 bases line up with TRBD2. Germline V gives CDR1 SGHRS, CDR2 YFSETQ. V lost 1 base, J lost 7 bases, and 7 bases stayed unmatched. The CDR3 contains 15 residues. CDR3 DNA sequence: TGCGCCAGCAGCTTGACGGGAGGGCTTAGGAATGAGCAGTTCTTC. Amino acids: CASSLTGGLRNEQFF.

This chain links TRBV11-2 with TRBJ1-2, with D possibly TRBD1 on 6 matching bases. Germline V lookup: CDR1 SGHAT, CDR2 FQNNGV. Between the trimmed V and J ends, which lost 5 bases and 2 bases, there was a span of 15 bases. The CDR3 covers 15 residues. Written as DNA, the CDR3 is TGTGCCAGCAGCCCCCGGACAGCAACCAACTATGGCTACACCTTC. This encodes CASSPRTATNYGYTF.